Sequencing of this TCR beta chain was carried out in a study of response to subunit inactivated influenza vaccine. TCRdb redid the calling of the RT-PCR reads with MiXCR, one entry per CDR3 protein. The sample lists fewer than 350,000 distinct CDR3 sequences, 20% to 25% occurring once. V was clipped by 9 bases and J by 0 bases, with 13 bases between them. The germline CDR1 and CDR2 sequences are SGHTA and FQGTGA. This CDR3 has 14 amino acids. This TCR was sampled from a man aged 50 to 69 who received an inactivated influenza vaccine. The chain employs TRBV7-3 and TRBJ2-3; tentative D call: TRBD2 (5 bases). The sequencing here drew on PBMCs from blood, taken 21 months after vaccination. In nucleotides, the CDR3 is TGTGCCAGTTCGGGAAGTTCTAGCACAGATACGCAGTATTTT. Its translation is CASSGSSSTDTQYF.